The T cell receptor (beta chain) described here comes from a study of blood T cell repertoires in COVID-19. Looking at the study overall: Sites across the United States, Italy and Spain contributed samples from acute and convalescent COVID-19. The analysed material was cDNA or gDNA that came from T cells, B-cell-depleted T cells, or PBMCs.

This clone was counted between two and nine times. Germline CDR1 is SQVTM and CDR2 is ANQGSEA. J was trimmed by 3 bases and V by 6 bases; bases with no gene match: 8. The CDR3 has 14 residues. As processed by the authors: The assay estimated nucleated cells by amplifying reference gene primers. Produced via immunoSEQ multiplex PCR; TCRdb's table is partial and in-frame only. D and trimming were read from the DNA, whereas the V and J calls and clone size are those reported in that table. The data hold roughly 160,000 clones, with approximately 74% observed a single time. The sample was peripheral blood. This chain connects TRBV29-1 to TRBJ2-7; 10 bases align to TRBD1. The receptor was isolated from a woman of 80 years or more with acute or convalescent COVID-19. CDR3 region: CSVGAGTGVYEQYF. CDR3 sequence (DNA): TGCAGCGTAGGAGCCGGGACAGGGGTCTACGAGCAGTACTTC.